What follows are 12 T cell receptor beta chains derived from one specimen sequenced in a study of read filtering for tumor transcriptome and immune sequencing. This library used roughly 430 ng RNA and molecular barcoded adaptors spanning alpha/delta and beta/gamma chains. Each CDR3 protein gets one entry after TCRdb re-called the reads with MiXCR. The sample has about 130,000 distinct CDR3 sequences; 10% to 15% are singletons. The sequencing input was a population of CD138-negative cells sorted from bone marrow. These receptors all stem from a donor aged 40 or older with multiple myeloma.

This clonotype was observed a handful of times. This sequence joins TRBV29-1 and TRBJ2-7; a weak D match, TRBD1 (5 bases). V lost 4 bases, J lost 3 bases, and 16 bases lay in between. Germline V CDR1 and CDR2: SQVTM, ANQGSEA. There are 14 residues in the CDR3. The CDR3 spells CSVVRGQGYYEQYF. The CDR3 DNA sequence: TGCAGCGTTGTGCGTGGGCAGGGTTACTACGAGCAGTACTTC.

Points on this clonotype: This clone may be a read error of a much larger clone one base away. This chain uses TRBV5-6 with TRBJ2-3; the match to TRBD2 covers 12 bases. This CDR3 comprises 18 residues. Germline V gene sequence: CDR1 SGHDT, CDR2 YYEEEE. CDR3 loop: CGSSSRRLAGVGADTQYF. The DNA for the CDR3 is TGTGGCAGCAGCTCACGGCGACTAGCGGGAGTTGGAGCAGATACGCAGTATTTT. Full variable domain (missing parts from reference TRBV5-6 and TRBJ2-3): DAGVTQSPTHLIKTRGQQVTLRCSPKSGHDTVSWYQQALGQGPQFIFQYYEEEERQRGNFPDRFSGHQFPNYSSELNVNALLLGDSALYLCGSSSRRLAGVGADTQYFGPGTRLTVL.

This clonotype was picked up a small number of times. A much larger clone is a single base away; this may be a read error. No conserved phenylalanine or tryptophan is present at the end of the CDR3, so a read error is the likely explanation. The rearrangement links TRBV7-9 to TRBJ2-1; D is uncertain. Per the germline V gene, CDR1 is SEHNR and CDR2 is FQNEAQ (reference sequence). V was cut by 1 base and J by 5 bases, with 15 bases left in between. This CDR3 spans 16 amino acids. The CDR3 DNA reads TGTGCCAGCAGCTTAGTTGGCTCCGCCTTAGACAATGAGCAGTTCCTC. Its protein is CASSLVGSALDNEQFL.

This clonotype was seen ten or more times. The chain employs TRBV2 and TRBJ2-3; D not resolved. CDR3 length: 14 amino acids. The germline CDR1 and CDR2 sequences are SNHLY and FYNNEI. Trimming took 4 bases from V and 0 from J, leaving 8 bases between them. For the CDR3, the DNA is TGTGCCAGCAGTGTGGCATCTAGCACAGATACGCAGTATTTT. It specifies CASSVASSTDTQYF.

To note about this clonotype: One junction end disagrees with the germline gene, perhaps due to a read error. The chain uses TRBV6-1 and TRBJ2-1; D unclear. This CDR3 contains 15 residues. Germline CDR1 and CDR2: MNHNS and SASEGT. The CDR3 loop is CASRETETLYSEQFF. DNA of the CDR3: TGTGCCAGCAGAGAAACCGAGACTTTGTACAGTGAGCAGTTCTTC.

This clonotype was observed at least ten times. The chain employs TRBV9 and TRBJ1-1, with TRBD1 matching 7 bases. Germline V gene data show CDR1 as SGDLS and CDR2 as YYNGEE. The trim removed 4 bases at V and 0 bases at J, leaving 6 bases unmatched. The CDR3 totals 15 residues. The CDR3 DNA sequence: TGTGCCAGCAGCACGACCGGGACAGTGAACACTGAAGCTTTCTTT. Residues: CASSTTGTVNTEAFF.

As concerns this clonotype: Mismatch with germline at one junction end may stem from a read error. J is TRBJ2-1 and V is TRBV28; the D gene could be TRBD1 or TRBD2 (5 bases each). Germline V gives CDR1 MDHEN, CDR2 SYDVKM. The CDR3 runs 14 residues. This chain's CDR3 is CAGSASIRGAKQFF. The CDR3 DNA sequence: TGTGCCGGCAGTGCGTCAATCAGAGGGGCGAAGCAGTTCTTC.

This rearrangement joins TRBV6-2 or TRBV6-3 to TRBJ2-3, with 8 positions matching TRBD2. From germline, CDR1 is MNHEY and CDR2 SVGEGT. The CDR3 has 12 residues. The V segment lost 6 bases and the J segment 5 bases; nucleotides outside the gene matches: 1. This chain's CDR3 is CASSRGGDTQYF. CDR3 nucleotides: TGTGCCAGCAGCCGGGGGGGAGATACGCAGTATTTT.

As regards this clonotype: A much larger clone lies a single base off, so this may be a read error. The chain has TRBV7-3 and TRBJ2-5, with D possibly matching TRBD1 (6 bases). Trimming left V 5 bases short and J 4 bases short, with 11 bases between. Germline loops: CDR1 SGHTA, CDR2 FQGTGA. The CDR3 covers 13 residues. The CDR3: CASSRDNRETQYF. The CDR3 nucleotides read TGTGCCAGCAGCCGGGACAATCGAGAGACCCAGTACTTC.

Note on this clonotype: Possible read error: a much larger clone is one base away. No conserved phenylalanine or tryptophan is present at the end of the CDR3, so a read error is the likely explanation. The genes are TRBV7-3 and TRBJ2-2; D is undetermined. Germline assignment: CDR1 SGHTA and CDR2 FQGTGA. Between the trimmed V and J ends, which lost 5 bases and 2 bases, there was a span of 6 bases. This CDR3 has 13 residues. The CDR3 region is CASSNLNTGELFS. The CDR3 DNA is TGTGCCAGCAGCAATCTAAACACCGGGGAGCTGTTTTCT.

The genes are TRBV7-3 and TRBJ2-5, with a weak D call TRBD1 (6 bases). Trimming pared 5 bases from V and 1 base from J, leaving 14 bases between. Germline V gene data show CDR1 as SGHTA and CDR2 as FQGTGA. This CDR3 region has 15 residues. The CDR3 is CASSPGQNIQETQYF. The CDR3 DNA is TGTGCCAGCAGCCCCGGACAGAACATCCAAGAGACCCAGTACTTC.

This clonotype was seen many times. The chain joins TRBV28 to TRBJ1-6; D ambiguous. Germline loops: CDR1 MDHEN, CDR2 SYDVKM. The CDR3 totals 12 residues. Trimming cost V 7 bases and J 10 bases, with 11 bases left between them. The CDR3 sequence: CASTNNNSPLHF. The CDR3, as DNA: TGTGCCAGCACTAACAACAACTCACCCCTCCACTTT.